What follows are 5 T cell receptor beta chains derived from one specimen sequenced in a study of shared T cell receptors in the human thymus. The protocol was immunoSEQ multiplex PCR, while the TCRdb copy is restricted to in-frame clones and leaves out a portion. The sample lists 450,000 to 650,000 clones, 75% to 85% seen once, with 0.01% to 0.015% in the top ten. Separately, the same data were catalogued under a study of human thymus T cells.

Material for sequencing was thymocytes. The receptors stem from a boy less than two years old with a congenital heart defect.

The chain is built from TRBV28 and TRBJ2-7, with unresolved D. V dropped 6 bases and J dropped 5 bases, with 11 bases sitting between them. Germline values: CDR1 MDHEN, CDR2 SYDVKM. The CDR3 extends over 12 amino acids. CDR3 DNA: TGTGCCAGCAGCCTTAGTCTGGACGAGCAGTACTTC. It is translated as CASSLSLDEQYF. The full variable domain, its missing parts supplied by reference TRBV28 and TRBJ2-7, is DVKVTQSSRYLVKRTGEKVFLECVQDMDHENMFWYRQDPGLGLRLIYFSYDVKMKEKGDIPEGYSVSREKKERFSLILESASTNQTSMYLCASSLSLDEQYFGPGTRLTVT.

The gene calls are TRBV4-3 and TRBJ1-2; no firm D call. The CDR3 is made up of 17 amino acids. Trimming shortened V by 2 bases and J by 3 bases, and 19 bases separated the two germline ends. Germline V gene lookup returns CDR1 LGHNA and CDR2 YSLEER. The CDR3 DNA reads as TGCGCCAGCAGCCAAAATTCTTACAAGGACTCTCACTATGGCTACACCTTC. It specifies CASSQNSYKDSHYGYTF.

CDR3 protein: CASMRGGAVNNEKLFF. The DNA of the CDR3 is TGTGCCAGCATGCGAGGGGGCGCGGTTAATAATGAAAAACTGTTTTTT. V and J are TRBV28 and TRBJ1-4, with TRBD1 matching 7 bases. The CDR3 spans 16 residues. CDR1 and CDR2 from the germline V gene are MDHEN and SYDVKM. The ends lost 7 bases at V and 4 bases at J; junction bases unmatched: 12. Combining the CDR3 with reference TRBV28 and TRBJ1-4 gives the whole variable domain DVKVTQSSRYLVKRTGEKVFLECVQDMDHENMFWYRQDPGLGLRLIYFSYDVKMKEKGDIPEGYSVSREKKERFSLILESASTNQTSMYLCASMRGGAVNNEKLFFGSGTQLSVL.

The chain employs TRBV9 and TRBJ2-2; 10 positions match TRBD2. The germline V gene encodes CDR1 SGDLS and CDR2 YYNGEE. This CDR3 has 18 amino acids. V trimming: 4 bases; J trimming: 6 bases; junction bases outside the gene matches: 15. The CDR3 sequence: CASSSPWIAGGLAGELFF. The CDR3 region has the DNA TGTGCCAGCAGCTCCCCCTGGATAGCGGGAGGTCTGGCCGGGGAGCTGTTTTTT. Full variable domain (outside the CDR3, taken from reference TRBV9 and TRBJ2-2): DSGVTQTPKHLITATGQRVTLRCSPRSGDLSVYWYQQSLDQGLQFLIQYYNGEERAKGNILERFSAQQFPDLHSELNLSSLELGDSALYFCASSSPWIAGGLAGELFFGEGSRLTVL.

V usage is TRBV5-4 and J usage is TRBJ2-1; 13 bases agree with TRBD2. J was trimmed by 7 bases and V by 1 base; bases with no gene match: 5. CDR3 length: 16 amino acids. Germline CDR1 is SGHNT and CDR2 is YYREEE (reference sequence). The CDR3 loop is CASSLWGTSGTNEQFF. As DNA, the CDR3 is TGTGCCAGCAGCTTGTGGGGGACTAGCGGGACGAATGAGCAGTTCTTC.